The 6 T cell receptor beta chains given below trace back to one sample, sequenced in a study of T cell clonality in common variable immunodeficiency. Assay: immunoSEQ multiplex PCR; the TCRdb copy retains only in-frame clones and omits some. The table lists some 53,000 clones, no singletons, with 3% to 4% in the top ten. The sequencing input was peripheral blood mononuclear cells. The receptors were sampled from a person aged 18 to 70 in good health.

This clone has ten or more counts. The read terminates 3 residues ahead of where the CDR3 ends, so the germline J gene completes it. This chain links TRBV13 with TRBJ1-1; D is possibly TRBD1 (5 bases). Germline assignment: CDR1 PRHDT and CDR2 FYEKMQ (reference sequence). The CDR3 sequence is 14 residues long. V lost 1 base and J lost 5, with 11 bases in between. CDR3 in amino acids: CASSLVQGRTEAFF. Partial CDR3 DNA: TGTGCCAGCAGCTTAGTCCAGGGTCGAACTGAA.

This clone came up many times. The missing CDR3 end, 3 residues past where the read stops, is filled in from the germline J gene. This sequence joins TRBV30 and TRBJ1-5, with D tentatively TRBD1 (6 bases). The CDR3 contains 13 residues. CDR1 and CDR2 (germline): GTSNPN, SVGIG (reference sequence). Trimming took off 5 bases at V and 2 bases at J, with 10 bases between the two ends. The CDR3 region is CAWARTGNQPQHF. The covered CDR3 bases are TGTGCCTGGGCCCGGACAGGCAATCAGCCC. Supplemented by reference TRBV30 and TRBJ1-5, the full variable domain reads SQTIHQWPATLVQPVGSPLSLECTVEGTSNPNLYWYRQAAGRGLQLLFYSVGIGQISSEVPQNLSASRPQDRQFILSSKKLLLSDSGFYLCAWARTGNQPQHFGDGTRLSIL.

This clone was observed many times. The read ends 3 residues early relative to the CDR3; the germline J gene fills the gap. The chain recombines TRBV6-2 or TRBV6-3 with TRBJ2-1; D is perhaps TRBD1 (5 bases). The germline CDR1 and CDR2 sequences are MNHEY and SVGEGT. Trimming cost V 6 bases and J 7 bases, with 22 bases left between them. CDR3 length equals 16 residues. CDR3 bases read: TGTGCCAGCAGCCCCCTCCCGGAGCAGGGCAGTAATGAG. As protein: CASSPLPEQGSNE. The entire CDR3 is CASSPLPEQGSNEQFF.

This clone was observed at least ten times. Read sequence stops 3 residues before the CDR3 end, and the germline J gene provides the missing end. The gene calls are TRBV20-1 and TRBJ2-1, with 10 bases identical to TRBD2. CDR1 is DFQATT and CDR2 is SNEGSKA in the germline V gene (reference sequence). Trimming cost V 6 bases and J 6 bases; bases outside gene matches: 8. CDR3 length: 14 amino acids. The CDR3 sequence: CSAVLAGAFNEQFF. The covered CDR3 bases are TGCAGTGCCGTTCTAGCGGGAGCTTTCAATGAG.

This clone was recorded at least ten times. With the read ending 3 residues before the CDR3 end, the germline J gene is used to fill in that end. The V call is TRBV7-3, the J call TRBJ2-1; D may correspond to TRBD1 or TRBD2 (5 bases each). V was cut by 0 bases and J by 0 bases, with 15 bases left in between. Germline V gives CDR1 SGHTA, CDR2 FQGTGA. The CDR3 extends over 18 amino acids. CDR3 DNA (partial): TGTGCCAGCAGCTTAACCCCCCACACAGGAGGCTCCTACAATGAG. It codes for CASSLTPHTGGSYNE. The whole CDR3 reads CASSLTPHTGGSYNEQFF. Full variable domain (outside the CDR3, taken from reference TRBV7-3 and TRBJ2-1): GAGVSQTPSNKVTEKGKYVELRCDPISGHTALYWYRQSLGQGPEFLIYFQGTGAADDSGLPNDRFFAVRPEGSVSTLKIQRTERGDSAVYLCASSLTPHTGGSYNEQFFGPGTRLTVL.

This clone was picked up a small number of times. The read gets to within 3 residues of the CDR3 end, and the germline J gene fills in the rest. The genes are TRBV7-9 and TRBJ2-7, with TRBD2 matching 8 bases. V lost 8 bases to trimming and J lost 3 bases; unmatched junction nucleotides: 6. This CDR3 comprises 13 residues. CDR1 is SEHNR and CDR2 is FQNEAQ in the germline V gene (reference sequence). This CDR3 is CASRAGTSYEQYF. The covered CDR3 bases are TGTGCCAGCCGTGCCGGGACTAGCTACGAG. Full variable domain (missing parts from reference TRBV7-9 and TRBJ2-7): DTGVSQNPRHKITKRGQNVTFRCDPISEHNRLYWYRQTLGQGPEFLTYFQNEAQLEKSRLLSDRFSAERPKGSFSTLEIQRTEQGDSAMYLCASRAGTSYEQYFGPGTRLTVT.